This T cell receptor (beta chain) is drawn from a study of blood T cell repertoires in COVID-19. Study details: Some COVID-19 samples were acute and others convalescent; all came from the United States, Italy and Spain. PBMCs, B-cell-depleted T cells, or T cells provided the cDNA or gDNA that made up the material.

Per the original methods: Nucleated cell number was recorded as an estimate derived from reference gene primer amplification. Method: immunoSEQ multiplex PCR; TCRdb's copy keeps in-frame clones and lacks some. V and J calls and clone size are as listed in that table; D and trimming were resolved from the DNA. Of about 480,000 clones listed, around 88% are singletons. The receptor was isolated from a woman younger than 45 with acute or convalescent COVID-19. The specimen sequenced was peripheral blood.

The CDR3: CASSFRGSNYNEQFF. The CDR3 nucleotides read TGTGCCAGCAGCTTTCGGGGGTCCAACTACAATGAGCAGTTCTTC. The V and J genes are TRBV7-8 and TRBJ2-1, with D possibly matching TRBD2 (6 bases). The CDR3 loop spans 15 amino acids. The germline V gene encodes CDR1 SGHVS and CDR2 FQNEAQ. The ends were cut back, 3 bases at V and 3 bases at J, with 12 bases in the middle.